The TCR beta chain under discussion was sequenced for a study of shared clonotypes between healthy human individuals. Turning to the study itself: Three CD4 naive, three CD4 memory, two CD8 naive and one CD8 memory plate were used per donor.

CD8 cells regarded as naive lacked CD45RO, were positively chosen for CCR7, and omitted terminally differentiated effector memory CD45RA+ cells. The donors, healthy adults who were HIV-negative, had experienced no recent acute infections or vaccinations. The CDR3 runs 14 residues. Per the germline V gene, CDR1 is MNHEY and CDR2 is SMNVEV (reference sequence). V was pared by 3 bases and J by 4 bases, with 12 bases between. TCRdb keeps only in-frame clones here, not all; method: immunoSEQ multiplex PCR. The data contain some 2 million clones, about 94% of them singletons. This clone was picked up a small number of times. Other DNA sequences in the same sample also yield this CDR3.

The sequencing input was naive CD8+ T cells sorted from blood. V and J are TRBV27 and TRBJ1-2; D might be TRBD1 (6 bases). This TCR was sampled from a man younger than 30 in good health. This CDR3 reads CASSFVGAGYGYTF. The CDR3 DNA is TGTGCCAGCAGTTTTGTGGGGGCGGGCTATGGCTACACCTTC.